The 9 T cell receptor beta chains given below trace back to one sample, sequenced in a study of cytomegalovirus exposure and HLA in healthy donors. In the PCR, 60 Vbeta and 13 Jbeta primers were used. Clones were sequenced by immunoSEQ multiplex PCR, and TCRdb holds only the in-frame ones, with some missing. The repertoire includes about 250,000 clones, about nine tenths of them detected once, and about 1.5% sits in the top ten. Sequencing was done on a sample of PBMCs. Receptors were obtained from a girl under 10 years old in good health and CMV-seronegative.

This rearrangement joins TRBV19 to TRBJ2-2, with 7 bases lining up with TRBD2. Germline-derived CDR1 and CDR2 are LNHDA and SQIVND (reference sequence). V shed 7 bases, J shed 2 bases, and the junction held 4 bases outside the gene matches. The CDR3 consists of 14 residues. The CDR3 reads CASIAGVNTGELFF. The CDR3 DNA follows: TGTGCCAGTATCGCGGGGGTCAACACCGGGGAGCTGTTTTTT.

The genes are TRBV9 and TRBJ2-7, with D maybe TRBD1 (6 bases). The germline V gene encodes CDR1 SGDLS and CDR2 YYNGEE. CDR3 length equals 15 residues. Trimming cost V 3 bases and J 0 bases, with 13 bases left between them. The CDR3 protein is CASSETGRSSYEQYF. CDR3 coding DNA: TGTGCCAGCAGCGAAACAGGGCGCAGCTCCTACGAGCAGTACTTC.

The rearrangement links TRBV6-4 to TRBJ2-5, with D perhaps TRBD1 (5 bases). The CDR3 sequence is 13 residues long. Germline assignment: CDR1 MRHNA and CDR2 SNTAGT. Trimming removed 6 bases at V and 2 bases at J, with 10 bases between. This CDR3 is CASSRAAQETQYF. The CDR3 DNA sequence: TGTGCCAGCAGCAGGGCCGCACAAGAGACCCAGTACTTC.

The gene calls are TRBV7-8 and TRBJ1-5, with TRBD1 matching 8 bases. This CDR3 region has 16 residues. CDR1 and CDR2 (germline): SGHVS, FQNEAQ. Trimming removed 4 bases from V and 0 bases from J; junction bases left unmatched: 5. This CDR3 is CASSWYRGFSNQPQHF. Written as DNA, the CDR3 is TGTGCCAGCAGCTGGTACAGGGGGTTTAGCAATCAGCCCCAGCATTTT.

This clone came up once. The chain's CDR3 is CATDQTSGGTGELFF. CDR3 in DNA: TGTGCCACCGACCAGACTAGCGGGGGCACCGGGGAGCTGTTTTTT. The V call is TRBV28, the J call TRBJ2-2, with 12 bases fitting TRBD2. CDR3 size: 15 residues. CDR1 and CDR2 from the germline V gene are MDHEN and SYDVKM. The V gene end was trimmed by 10 bases and the J gene end by 4 bases; junction bases not matched to a gene: 7.

V and J are TRBV27 and TRBJ2-7; 7 nucleotides line up with TRBD2. The germline CDR1 and CDR2 sequences are MNHEY and SMNVEV (reference sequence). V was pared by 5 bases and J by 4 bases, with 23 bases of the junction left unmatched. The CDR3 runs 19 residues. In DNA form, the CDR3 reads TGTGCCAGCAGTCGAGCGACGGGGGGATATACCCCGAAGCTATACGAGCAGTACTTC. Protein product: CASSRATGGYTPKLYEQYF.

This chain uses TRBV5-1 with TRBJ2-3; D possibly corresponds to TRBD2 (5 bases). The CDR3 is 15 amino acids. Between the trimmed V and J ends, which lost 4 bases and 4 bases, there was a span of 16 bases. Looked up from germline, CDR1 is SGHRS and CDR2 is YFSETQ. The DNA of the CDR3 is TGCGCCAGCAGCCCCCAAACTAGATACGCAGATACGCAGTATTTT. This codes for CASSPQTRYADTQYF.

The gene calls are TRBV25-1 and TRBJ2-5, with D perhaps matching TRBD1 (6 bases). With 2 bases removed from V and 5 bases from J, the gap between germline ends came to 15 bases. Germline CDR1 and CDR2: MGHDK and SYGVNS. The CDR3 has 15 amino acids. DNA of the CDR3: TGTGCCAGCAGTGAAGGGCAGGGGCGAGGCGAGACCCAGTACTTC. This translates into CASSEGQGRGETQYF.

The sample holds a few counts of this clone. The chain couples TRBV5-4 to TRBJ2-7, with 14 bases that match TRBD2. After removal of 3 bases from V and 7 bases from J, the junction contained 3 bases not matched to a gene. CDR3 length: 14 residues. The V gene's germline CDR1 is SGHNT and CDR2 YYREEE (reference sequence). CDR3 in amino acids: CASSWGLAGDEQYF. Written as DNA, the CDR3 is TGTGCCAGCAGCTGGGGACTAGCGGGAGATGAGCAGTACTTC.